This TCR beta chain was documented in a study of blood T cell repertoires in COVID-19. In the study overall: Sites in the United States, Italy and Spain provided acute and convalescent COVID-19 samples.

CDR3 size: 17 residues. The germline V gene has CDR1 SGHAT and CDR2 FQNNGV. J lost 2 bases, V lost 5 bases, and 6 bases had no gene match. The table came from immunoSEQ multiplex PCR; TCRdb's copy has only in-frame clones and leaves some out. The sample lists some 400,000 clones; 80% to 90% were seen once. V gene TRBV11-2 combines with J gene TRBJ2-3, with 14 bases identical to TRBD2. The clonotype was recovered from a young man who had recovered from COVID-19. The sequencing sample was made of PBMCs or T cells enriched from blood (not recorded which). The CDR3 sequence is CASSPKGLAGATDTQYF. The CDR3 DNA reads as TGTGCCAGCAGCCCCAAGGGACTAGCGGGAGCCACAGATACGCAGTATTTT.